This T cell receptor (beta chain) stems from a study of cytomegalovirus exposure and HLA in healthy donors. Study-level results: Some TCR beta chains (around 180 of them) were listed as cytomegalovirus-associated. Usually a TCR sequence was rare, but some public TCRs were found in many donors.

Clones were read by immunoSEQ multiplex PCR, and TCRdb kept only the in-frame ones, dropping some. This sample has some 250,000 clones; around 88% occur once, and the top ten carry around 1.2%. J was trimmed by 2 bases and V by 2 bases; bases with no gene match: 2. The CDR3 is 14 residues long. Germline values: CDR1 MNHNY, CDR2 SVGAGI (reference sequence). A remark on this clone: Its target is not known.

It was the roughly 110-subject validation cohort, separate from the roughly 700-subject first cohort, to which the donors belonged. Material: PBMCs. The rearrangement links TRBV6-6 to TRBJ2-7, with TRBD1 identical over 8 bases. The sequence was obtained from a woman in her twenties or thirties in good health and CMV-seropositive. This chain's CDR3 is CASSYNRGTYEQYF. CDR3 sequence (DNA): TGTGCCAGCAGTTACAACAGGGGGACCTACGAGCAGTACTTC.